This T cell receptor (beta chain) comes out of a study of shared clonotypes between healthy human individuals. The study's findings and limits: Sequencing depth was predicted to influence how clonotypes are shared among donors.

As defined, naive CD8 cells were CD45RO-negative and positively selected for CCR7, with terminally differentiated effector memory CD45RA+ cells excluded. All of the donors resided in Nashville, Tennessee, and each was a Caucasian adult. Germline V gene lookup returns CDR1 MDHEN and CDR2 SYDVKM. After removal of 6 bases from V and 2 bases from J, the junction contained 5 bases not matched to a gene. CDR3 length: 17 residues. Assay execution took place at the deep level. Authors' analysis steps: ImmunoSEQ sequences covered only the junction and lacked quality scores; filtering therefore differed. Assay used: immunoSEQ multiplex PCR; TCRdb lists only in-frame clones, some missing. V, J and clone size are taken as reported in that table, and D and trimming were inferred from the DNA itself. Among about 820,000 clones listed, roughly 92% were seen once. On this clone itself: The antigen is not known.

Sequences were obtained from naive CD8+ T cells sorted from blood. The V and J genes are TRBV28 and TRBJ2-1; 15 nucleotides align to TRBD2. The TCR originated in a man aged 30 to 39 in good health. The CDR3 bases are TGTGCCAGCAGCCCGGGACTAGCGGGAGGCGCCTACAATGAGCAGTTCTTC. It specifies CASSPGLAGGAYNEQFF. Looking up the rest from reference TRBV28 and TRBJ2-1 gives the full variable domain: DVKVTQSSRYLVKRTGEKVFLECVQDMDHENMFWYRQDPGLGLRLIYFSYDVKMKEKGDIPEGYSVSREKKERFSLILESASTNQTSMYLCASSPGLAGGAYNEQFFGPGTRLTVL.